The 30 T cell receptor beta chains below come from one sample, sequenced in a study of blood T cell repertoires in COVID-19. The assay was immunoSEQ multiplex PCR, and TCRdb's table has in-frame clones only and misses some. The data show about 220,000 clones, 83% seen once. Sequencing input: PBMCs or T cells enriched from blood (not recorded which). These receptors came from a woman aged 35 to 49 who had been exposed to COVID-19.

This chain joins TRBV2 and TRBJ2-5; D ambiguous. V lost 4 bases to trimming and J lost 5 bases, with 11 bases between them. This CDR3 comprises 13 residues. Germline loops: CDR1 SNHLY, CDR2 FYNNEI. The CDR3: CASSVEVWETQYF. CDR3 coding DNA: TGTGCCAGCAGTGTAGAAGTGTGGGAGACCCAGTACTTC.

This rearrangement joins TRBV5-1 to TRBJ2-7, with D possibly matching TRBD1 (6 bases). V gave up 0 bases and J gave up 5 bases, with 9 bases separating them. CDR1 and CDR2 (germline): SGHRS, YFSETQ. This CDR3 is built from 13 residues. In DNA form, the CDR3 reads TGCGCCAGCAGCTTGGACAGGGAAGACGAGCAGTACTTC. It specifies CASSLDREDEQYF.

The chain has TRBV14 and TRBJ1-2, with a tentative D call TRBD1 (5 bases). Germline CDR1 reads SGHDN; CDR2 reads FVKESK. Between the trimmed V and J ends, which lost 2 bases and 4 bases, there was a span of 11 bases. The CDR3 sequence is 14 residues long. The CDR3 reads CASSQHQGGYGYTF. CDR3 bases: TGTGCCAGCAGCCAACATCAGGGTGGCTATGGCTACACCTTC.

This clone was observed a single time. The rearrangement joins TRBV4-1 to TRBJ1-6; D gene ambiguous. V was trimmed by 0 bases and J by 0 bases, leaving 9 bases between them. The CDR3 length is 17 residues. CDR1 and CDR2 (germline): MGHRA, YSYEKL. The CDR3 DNA follows: TGCGCCAGCAGCCAAGATCGCCGGGGCTCCTATAATTCACCCCTCCACTTT. Encoded protein: CASSQDRRGSYNSPLHF.

This chain joins TRBV18 and TRBJ2-3; D may be TRBD1 (6 bases). Germline assignment: CDR1 KGHSH and CDR2 LQKENI. V was trimmed by 6 bases and J by 5 bases, leaving 12 bases between them. The CDR3 is 13 amino acids. The CDR3 nucleotides are TGTGCCAGCTCTCGGTCAGGGGAAGATACGCAGTATTTT. This codes for CASSRSGEDTQYF.

This chain's CDR3 is CASSPRLSGGYTF. CDR3 coding DNA: TGTGCCAGCAGTCCACGACTTTCCGGGGGCTACACCTTC. V and J are TRBV12-3 or TRBV12-4 and TRBJ1-2, with D unclear. Deletions cut 5 bases from V and 8 bases from J, with 15 bases between. The CDR3 spans 13 residues.

The chain links TRBV6-5 to TRBJ2-5; D is uncertain. The germline V gene encodes CDR1 MNHEY and CDR2 SVGAGI. V was trimmed by 2 bases and J by 0 bases, leaving 4 bases between them. CDR3 size: 13 residues. CDR3 protein: CASSYEDQETQYF. The DNA of the CDR3 is TGTGCCAGCAGTTACGAGGACCAAGAGACCCAGTACTTC.

There are a few counts of this clone. V gene TRBV3-1 (or the pseudogene TRBV3-2) combines with J gene TRBJ1-3; 8 nucleotides agree with TRBD1. Germline V gene lookup returns CDR1 LGHDT and CDR2 YNNKEL (reference sequence). CDR3 length: 18 amino acids. Germline trimming cut 1 base from V and 0 bases from J; bases unmatched to any gene: 8. CDR3 sequence reads: CASSQAGQGGVSGNTIYF. The DNA for the CDR3 is TGTGCCAGCAGCCAAGCCGGACAGGGAGGCGTCTCTGGAAACACCATATATTTT.

Notes on this clone: The sample carries other DNA sequences with the same CDR3. The CDR3 nucleotides are TGTGCCAGCAGCCCTACGCCTGGAAACACCATATATTTT. This gives the protein CASSPTPGNTIYF. This rearrangement joins TRBV7-2 to TRBJ1-3; D remains ambiguous. From germline, CDR1 is SGHTA and CDR2 FQGNSA. The ends were cut back, 5 bases at V and 2 bases at J, with 7 bases in the middle. CDR3 size: 13 residues.

As DNA, the CDR3 is TGTGCCAGCAGCGGGAGACAGGGGTCTAATGAAAAACTGTTTTTT. It codes for CASSGRQGSNEKLFF. The V call is TRBV7-6, the J call TRBJ1-4; 8 positions agree with TRBD1. Looked up from germline, CDR1 is SGHVS and CDR2 is FNYEAQ. The CDR3 covers 15 residues. Trimming took 5 bases from V and 3 from J; bases not matched to a gene: 5.

The rearrangement uses TRBV5-1 and TRBJ2-2; 8 bases fit TRBD1. V was pared by 0 bases and J by 7 bases, with 5 bases of the junction left unmatched. The CDR3 loop spans 15 amino acids. Per germline, CDR1 SGHRS and CDR2 YFSETQ. CDR3 DNA: TGCGCCAGCAGCTTGGCCCAGGGGGCGATCGGGGAGCTGTTTTTT. Translating gives CASSLAQGAIGELFF. Full variable domain (remainder filled in from reference TRBV5-1 and TRBJ2-2): KAGVTQTPRYLIKTRGQQVTLSCSPISGHRSVSWYQQTPGQGLQFLFEYFSETQRNKGNFPGRFSGRQFSNSRSEMNVSTLELGDSALYLCASSLAQGAIGELFFGEGSRLTVL.

The gene calls are TRBV5-4 and TRBJ1-1; 10 bases align to TRBD1. CDR3 length: 16 residues. The ends lost 0 bases at V and 3 bases at J; junction bases unmatched: 5. Germline loops: CDR1 SGHNT, CDR2 YYREEE (reference sequence). This CDR3 reads CASSLGQGAIDTEAFF. The CDR3 coding sequence is TGTGCCAGCAGCTTGGGACAGGGGGCTATCGACACTGAAGCTTTCTTT.

The genes are TRBV7-3 and TRBJ1-2; 9 nucleotides line up with TRBD1. After removal of 4 bases from V and 7 bases from J, the junction contained 4 bases not matched to a gene. Germline CDR1 reads SGHTA; CDR2 reads FQGTGA. CDR3 length: 13 residues. The CDR3, as DNA: TGTGCCAGCAGCTACGGACAGGGGAGTGGCTACACCTTC. It encodes CASSYGQGSGYTF. The whole variable domain, remainder taken from reference TRBV7-3 and TRBJ1-2, is GAGVSQTPSNKVTEKGKYVELRCDPISGHTALYWYRQSLGQGPEFLIYFQGTGAADDSGLPNDRFFAVRPEGSVSTLKIQRTERGDSAVYLCASSYGQGSGYTFGSGTRLTVV.

Only one count was recorded for this clone. The junction shows a germline mismatch at one end, possibly a read error. The rearrangement joins TRBV6-5 to TRBJ1-2, with D possibly TRBD1 on 5 matching bases. The germline gives CDR1 MNHEY, CDR2 SVGAGI. The CDR3 runs to 11 residues. The CDR3 sequence: CASKGQYVYTF. CDR3 nucleotide sequence: TGTGCCAGCAAGGGGCAATATGTCTACACCTTC.

In this sample, this clone turned up once. The gene calls are TRBV5-1 and TRBJ1-2; D might be TRBD1 (6 bases). The V end was cut by 5 bases, the J end by 6 bases, with 14 bases between. The CDR3 length is 13 residues. Germline CDR1 and CDR2: SGHRS and YFSETQ. CDR3 DNA: TGCGCCAGCAGATCCGGACAGACAGATGGCTACACCTTC. It codes for CASRSGQTDGYTF.

The CDR3: CASSFGLNYGYTF. CDR3 bases: TGTGCCAGCAGTTTTGGCCTTAACTATGGCTACACCTTC. The gene calls are TRBV27 and TRBJ1-2; D is unclear. The V end was cut by 3 bases, the J end by 1 base, with 6 bases between. Germline CDR1 reads MNHEY; CDR2 reads SMNVEV (reference sequence). This CDR3 contains 13 residues.

This clone was counted a single time. V gene TRBV5-1 combines with J gene TRBJ2-1; tentatively, D is TRBD2 (5 bases). This CDR3 contains 16 residues. The germline CDR1 and CDR2 sequences are SGHRS and YFSETQ. V was clipped by 4 bases and J by 0 bases, with 14 bases between them. CDR3 DNA sequence: TGCGCCAGCAGCCCGAACAGCGGTAGCTCCTACAATGAGCAGTTCTTC. It is translated as CASSPNSGSSYNEQFF. Looking up the rest from reference TRBV5-1 and TRBJ2-1 gives the full variable domain: KAGVTQTPRYLIKTRGQQVTLSCSPISGHRSVSWYQQTPGQGLQFLFEYFSETQRNKGNFPGRFSGRQFSNSRSEMNVSTLELGDSALYLCASSPNSGSSYNEQFFGPGTRLTVL.

This clone has just a few counts. This chain uses TRBV6-2 or TRBV6-3 with TRBJ2-5, with 12 bases fitting TRBD2. The trim removed 4 bases at V and 0 bases at J, leaving 0 bases unmatched. CDR3 size: 15 residues. Per germline, CDR1 MNHEY and CDR2 SVGEGT. The CDR3 spells CASSWTSGDQETQYF. CDR3 bases: TGTGCCAGCAGTTGGACTAGCGGGGACCAAGAGACCCAGTACTTC.

V is TRBV13 and J is TRBJ2-3, with D perhaps matching TRBD2 (6 bases). The V gene lost 4 bases and the J gene lost 0 bases, with 8 bases spanning the gap. Germline lookup yields CDR1 PRHDT and CDR2 FYEKMQ (reference sequence). This CDR3 spans 14 amino acids. In DNA form, the CDR3 reads TGTGCCAGCAGCTATAGCGGTAGCACAGATACGCAGTATTTT. Translated, it gives CASSYSGSTDTQYF. Full variable domain (rest looked up from reference TRBV13 and TRBJ2-3): AAGVIQSPRHLIKEKRETATLKCYPIPRHDTVYWYQQGPGQDPQFLISFYEKMQSDKGSIPDRFSAQQFSDYHSELNMSSLELGDSALYFCASSYSGSTDTQYFGPGTRLTVL.

In its sample, this clone was seen many times. This chain uses TRBV27 with TRBJ2-1, with D perhaps TRBD1 (6 bases). Germline CDR1 is MNHEY and CDR2 is SMNVEV (reference sequence). Trimming took off 6 bases at V and 2 bases at J, with 17 bases between the two ends. The length of the CDR3 is 16 residues. CDR3 in amino acids: CASSLTTGTPYNEQFF. CDR3 DNA sequence: TGTGCCAGCAGCCTTACGACAGGAACACCCTACAATGAGCAGTTCTTC.

The chain is built from TRBV12-5 and TRBJ1-3; 7 bases match TRBD1. Germline lookup yields CDR1 LGHNT and CDR2 FRNRAP. V trimming: 6 bases; J trimming: 4 bases; junction bases outside the gene matches: 6. The CDR3 has 14 amino acids. The CDR3 protein is CASGTGTEGNTIYF. CDR3 nucleotide sequence: TGTGCTAGTGGCACTGGGACAGAGGGAAACACCATATATTTT.

In the case of this clone: The sample contains more than one DNA sequence encoding this CDR3. This rearrangement joins TRBV24-1 to TRBJ1-5; D is possibly TRBD1 (6 bases). Germline V CDR1 and CDR2: KGHDR, SFDVKD. The CDR3 consists of 13 residues. Trimming shortened V by 4 bases and J by 4 bases, and 7 bases separated the two germline ends. The CDR3 region is CATSDTGNQPQHF. DNA of the CDR3: TGTGCCACCAGTGACACAGGGAATCAGCCCCAGCATTTT.

This clone was detected once. V gene TRBV7-9 combines with J gene TRBJ1-2; the match to TRBD1 covers 7 bases. Trimming took 4 bases from V and 1 from J; bases not matched to a gene: 6. The CDR3 is 15 residues long. The germline gives CDR1 SEHNR, CDR2 FQNEAQ (reference sequence). CDR3 nucleotides: TGTGCCAGCAGCTCCGACAGGGCGTTTAACTATGGCTACACCTTC. It is translated as CASSSDRAFNYGYTF. The variable domain in full, completed from reference TRBV7-9 and TRBJ1-2, reads DTGVSQNPRHKITKRGQNVTFRCDPISEHNRLYWYRQTLGQGPEFLTYFQNEAQLEKSRLLSDRFSAERPKGSFSTLEIQRTEQGDSAMYLCASSSDRAFNYGYTFGSGTRLTVV.

V gene TRBV10-3 combines with J gene TRBJ1-4; the match to TRBD1 covers 7 bases. V was pared by 4 bases and J by 5 bases, with 4 bases of the junction left unmatched. Germline-derived CDR1 and CDR2 are ENHRY and SYGVKD. The CDR3 is 14 residues long. The CDR3 protein is CAISAGQNNEKLFF. The CDR3 DNA reads TGTGCCATCAGTGCGGGACAGAACAATGAAAAACTGTTTTTT.

The chain recombines TRBV2 with TRBJ1-5, with D possibly being TRBD1 (5 bases). Trimming removed 1 base at V and 7 bases at J, with 14 bases between. The CDR3 length is 15 residues. Germline CDR1 is SNHLY and CDR2 is FYNNEI. The CDR3 DNA reads TGTGCCAGCAGTGAAGGGGGACTCGGGTACCAGCCCCAGCATTTT. Protein product: CASSEGGLGYQPQHF.

V and J are TRBV4-1 and TRBJ1-3, with a possible D match to TRBD1 (5 bases). V gave up 4 bases and J gave up 8 bases, with 21 bases separating them. This CDR3 contains 16 residues. CDR1 MGHRA and CDR2 YSYEKL come from the germline V gene. The CDR3 nucleotides are TGCGCCAGCAGCCCGCTAGGGCAGGGCAAAGGGGACACCATATATTTT. Translating it yields CASSPLGQGKGDTIYF.

V and J are TRBV9 and TRBJ1-2, with 10 bases matching TRBD1. J lost 3 bases, V lost 7 bases, and 6 bases had no gene match. CDR1 is SGDLS, CDR2 YYNGEE, per germline. The CDR3 length is 14 residues. The CDR3 is CASQRGTGDYGYTF. In DNA form, the CDR3 reads TGTGCCAGCCAGAGGGGGACAGGGGACTATGGCTACACCTTC.

This rearrangement joins TRBV5-1 to TRBJ2-3; D perhaps matches TRBD2 (5 bases). This CDR3 region has 13 residues. Germline V gene lookup returns CDR1 SGHRS and CDR2 YFSETQ. V was cut by 5 bases and J by 3 bases, with 10 bases left in between. The CDR3 reads CASRAGGTDTQYF. DNA for the CDR3: TGCGCCAGCAGGGCCGGAGGAACAGATACGCAGTATTTT.

V is TRBV4-1 and J is TRBJ2-2, with 7 positions matching TRBD2. Germline CDR1 is MGHRA and CDR2 is YSYEKL. This CDR3 comprises 16 residues. V lost 0 bases, J lost 4 bases, and 5 bases stayed unmatched. CDR3 nucleotide sequence: TGCGCCAGCAGCCAAGAAGGGGCTAGCGGCACCGGGGAGCTGTTTTTT. It yields the protein CASSQEGASGTGELFF.

The chain joins TRBV6-2 or TRBV6-3 to TRBJ2-1; 11 nucleotides agree with TRBD2. This CDR3 contains 16 residues. J was trimmed by 8 bases and V by 2 bases; bases with no gene match: 8. The germline V gene encodes CDR1 MNHEY and CDR2 SVGEGT. The CDR3 spells CASSYGLAGGSDEQFF. As DNA, the CDR3 is TGTGCCAGCAGTTACGGGCTAGCGGGGGGCAGCGATGAGCAGTTCTTC.